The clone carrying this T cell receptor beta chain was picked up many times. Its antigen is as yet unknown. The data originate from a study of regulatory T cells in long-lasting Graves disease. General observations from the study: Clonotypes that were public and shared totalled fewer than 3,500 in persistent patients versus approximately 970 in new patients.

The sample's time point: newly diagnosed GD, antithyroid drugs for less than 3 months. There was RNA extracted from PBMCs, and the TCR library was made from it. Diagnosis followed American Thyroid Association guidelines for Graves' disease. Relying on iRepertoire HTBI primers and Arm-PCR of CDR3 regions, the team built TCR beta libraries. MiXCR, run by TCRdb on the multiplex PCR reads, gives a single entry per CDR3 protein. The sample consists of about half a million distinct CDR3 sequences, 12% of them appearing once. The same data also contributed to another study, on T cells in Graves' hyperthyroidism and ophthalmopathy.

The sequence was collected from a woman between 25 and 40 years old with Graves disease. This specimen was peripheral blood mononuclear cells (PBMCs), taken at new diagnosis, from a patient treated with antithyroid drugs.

CDR3 residues: CASRLEGISYNEQFF. The CDR3 nucleotides read TGTGCCAGCAGATTAGAGGGTATCTCCTACAATGAGCAGTTCTTC. The rearrangement links TRBV6-1 to TRBJ2-1; a weak D match, TRBD2 (5 bases). The germline V and J ends were trimmed by 6 bases and 0 bases, with 12 bases remaining between them. Germline CDR1 is MNHNS and CDR2 is SASEGT. The CDR3 has 15 residues.